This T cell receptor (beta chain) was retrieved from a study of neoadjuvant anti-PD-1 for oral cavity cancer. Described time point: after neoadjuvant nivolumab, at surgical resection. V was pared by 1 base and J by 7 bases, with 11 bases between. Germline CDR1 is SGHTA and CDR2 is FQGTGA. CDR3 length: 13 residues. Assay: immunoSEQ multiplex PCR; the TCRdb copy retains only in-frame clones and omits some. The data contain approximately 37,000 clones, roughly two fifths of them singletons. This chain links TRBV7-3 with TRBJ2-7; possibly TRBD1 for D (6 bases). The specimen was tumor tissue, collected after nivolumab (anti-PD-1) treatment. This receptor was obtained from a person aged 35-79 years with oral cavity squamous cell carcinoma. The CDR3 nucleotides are TGTGCCAGCAGCTTAAATGTAAGGGGGGAGCAGTACTTC. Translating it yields CASSLNVRGEQYF.